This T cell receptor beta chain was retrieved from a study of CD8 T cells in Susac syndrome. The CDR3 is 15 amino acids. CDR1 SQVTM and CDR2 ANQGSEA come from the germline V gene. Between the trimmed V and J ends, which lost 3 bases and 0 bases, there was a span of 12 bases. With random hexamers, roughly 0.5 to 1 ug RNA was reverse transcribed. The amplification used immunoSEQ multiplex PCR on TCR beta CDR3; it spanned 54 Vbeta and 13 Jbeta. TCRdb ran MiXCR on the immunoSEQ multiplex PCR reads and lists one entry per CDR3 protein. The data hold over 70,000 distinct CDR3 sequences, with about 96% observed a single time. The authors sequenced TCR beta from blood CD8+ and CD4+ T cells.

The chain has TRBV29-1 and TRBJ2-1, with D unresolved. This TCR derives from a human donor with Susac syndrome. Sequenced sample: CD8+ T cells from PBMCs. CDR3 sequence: CSVEVPQSSYNEQFF. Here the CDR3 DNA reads TGCAGCGTTGAGGTCCCACAAAGCTCCTACAATGAGCAGTTCTTC.